This T cell receptor (beta chain) is drawn from a study of T cells expressing NK-cell markers. Study context: Sorted CD3+CD56-NKG2C+, CD3+CD56+NKG2C- and CD3+CD56+NKG2C+ T cells were the source of the TCR beta repertoires.

CDR1 and CDR2 (germline): MNHEY, SMNVEV (reference sequence). This CDR3 contains 14 residues. With regard to this clonotype: The antigen is unknown.

Findings of the study overall: In five or six donors, dominant CD3+CD56+NKG2C+ clonotypes ranked among the top 10 CD8+ clonotypes. Topping the CD3+CD56-NKG2C+ fraction as well were these clonotypes, in a few donors.

UMI-tagged 5'RACE template switching yielded the TCR beta cDNA. Each CDR3 protein gets one entry in TCRdb, which reprocessed the 5' RACE reads and gives no DNA. In all, the sample yields over 150,000 distinct CDR3 sequences. V is TRBV27 and J is TRBJ1-2; with no DNA, the TCRdb D assignment of TRBD1 cannot be verified. The TCR was taken from a woman aged 50 to 60 in good health. The sequencing input was blood T cells: a sorted CD56 or NKG2C T cell subset, CD4+ or CD8+ T cells, or bulk PBMC T cells (not recorded which). The CDR3 reads CASSLIGGASGYTF.